The rows below give T cell receptor beta chains drawn from one sample of a study of blood T cell repertoires in COVID-19. The data were produced by immunoSEQ multiplex PCR, yet TCRdb's version contains in-frame clones alone and is incomplete. The sample records 200,000 to 300,000 clones, roughly 86% being singletons. The sequencing input was peripheral blood. The receptors shown here come from a man aged 40-55 years who had recovered from COVID-19. Each CDR3 is given with its conserved first and last residue.

J gene: TRBJ1-5
CDR3 length: 14
V gene: TRBV6-2/TRBV6-3
CDR3 protein: CASSSQGVGQPQHF

J gene: TRBJ2-2
CDR3 length: 14
V gene: TRBV10-3
CDR3 protein: CASGLAGGFGELFF

J gene: TRBJ2-5
CDR3 length: 15
V gene: TRBV27
CDR3 protein: CASSFEGRWKETQYF

J gene: TRBJ1-1
CDR3 length: 13
V gene: TRBV3-1/TRBV3-2
CDR3 protein: CASSIRQRTEAFF

J gene: TRBJ2-1
CDR3 length: 16
V gene: TRBV25-1
CDR3 protein: CASTPKTSGTYNEQFF

J gene: TRBJ1-6
CDR3 length: 15
V gene: TRBV9
CDR3 protein: CASSAVALRNSPLHF

J gene: TRBJ2-5
CDR3 length: 11
V gene: TRBV6-6
CDR3 protein: CASSFGETQYF

J gene: TRBJ1-2
CDR3 length: 13
V gene: TRBV2
CDR3 protein: CASSGRESYGYTF

J gene: TRBJ2-7
CDR3 length: 18
V gene: TRBV7-8
CDR3 protein: CASSLVRRNRLAGDEQYF

J gene: TRBJ1-2
CDR3 length: 16
V gene: TRBV14
CDR3 protein: CASSPAPRTGIYGYTF

J gene: TRBJ2-3
CDR3 length: 15
V gene: TRBV5-3
CDR3 protein: CARSLALQNTDTQYF

J gene: TRBJ1-6
CDR3 length: 15
V gene: TRBV4-3
CDR3 protein: CASSQVTGGNSPLHF

J gene: TRBJ2-1
CDR3 length: 15
V gene: TRBV9
CDR3 protein: CASSAGLAGANEQFF

J gene: TRBJ2-1
CDR3 length: 15
V gene: TRBV5-4
CDR3 protein: CASSSPTVSYNEQFF

J gene: TRBJ2-2
CDR3 length: 15
V gene: TRBV9
CDR3 protein: CASSVGGRATGELFF